The text below deals with one T cell receptor beta chain. The target of this receptor is not known. One base away there is no much larger clone; base qualities are not given. The record originates from a study of shared clonotypes between healthy human individuals (dated by TCRdb to the early 2020s). Study-level background: Three men and a couple of women, aged 18 to 49 years, made up the cohort. To increase sequencing depth and limit assay-specific biases, different laboratories used diverse techniques to prepare libraries and sequence TCR repertoires. Per donor, leukapheresis produced somewhere between about 0.94 and 9.5 billion PBMCs. For each donor, three plates each were used for CD4 naive and CD4 memory, two plates were used for CD8 naive, and one plate was used for CD8 memory. Blood TCR repertoires of roughly 5 healthy adults were deeply sequenced to estimate repertoire size and the extent of clonotype sharing between individuals.

Using the deep immunoSEQ assay, TCR CDR3 regions were amplified from genomic DNA by multiplex PCR. Extracted genomic DNA from each cell subset was spread evenly across all wells of several immunoSEQ 96-well plates, with each plate serving as a replicate. Each replicate PCR for sorted subsets received 200 ng genomic DNA, equal to about 29,000 T cell genomes. Purified libraries were measured with a Qubit 3.0 fluorometer, size-checked on a Bioanalyzer 2100, and measured again with the KAPA Library Quantification kit. Each immunoSEQ 96-well plate was sequenced on its own single-read 150-cycle Illumina NextSeq 550 flow cell. The published analysis was carried out like this. The immunoSEQ output contained only junctional sequences without quality scores, so filtering could not match that applied to full-length reads. To assign V/J genes and CDR3, sequences were annotated using PyIR, a Python wrapper for IgBLAST v1.9, with IMGT germline references. Reads were removed for weak V/J assignments (E-value above 1e-6), missing CDR3, stop codons, out-of-frame junctions, or ambiguous translated residues. V3J clonotypes were defined as sequences sharing an identical inferred V gene, J gene, and CDR3 amino acid sequence. Percentage overlap between repertoires was calculated by dividing the number of shared unique clonotypes by the size of the smaller repertoire. Richness of each repertoire was evaluated using RTK rarefaction, the Chao1 estimator, and Recon v2.1 estimates of unobserved clonotypes. For all TCRbeta clonotypes obtained by the gDNA method from a few donors, generation probabilities were computed with OLGA. TCRdb retrieved this table from immuneACCESS and kept in-frame rearrangements only. Not all clones are present; in checked studies, unresolved V genes account for under half, and no reason is known for the remainder. V, J and clone size are those of that table, while D and trimming were read from the DNA. This sample gives about 820,000 clones in total; 85% to 95% of them show up just once. The ten largest clones take up less than 25% of the sample.

CD8 naive samples consisted of CD45RO-negative cells that were positively selected for CCR7, yielding a CD45RA+CCR7+ population without TemRA cells. The donors were healthy, HIV-negative adults with no recently reported acute infections or vaccinations. Every donor was a Caucasian adult residing in Nashville, Tennessee, USA. Blood was obtained by leukapheresis, after which PBMCs were separated by Ficoll-Histopaque density gradient centrifugation and cryopreserved in liquid nitrogen vapor phase. Analytical flow cytometry was used to check the purity and quantity of every magnetically sorted T cell population. Each sorted fraction had its genomic DNA isolated and then quantified by UV absorbance on a Nanodrop 2000c. General conclusions and limits of the study: Compared with non-shared clonotypes, clonotypes shared by all four sorted-subset donors had higher generation probabilities. About 5% of naive CD4, 3.5% of naive CD8, about 2.1% of memory CD4, and roughly 0.4% of memory CD8 clonotypes were shared across a few donors. Only blood was sampled, and tissue TCR repertoires likely differ from those in blood. Naive subsets generally had larger estimated clonotype richness than memory subsets. The genetic and exposure-history diversity represented was limited by the small number of donors. Incomplete sequencing was indicated by rarefaction of sorted-subset datasets, despite the large sequencing depth. Pairwise subsampling indicated that sequencing depth was expected to affect the degree of clonotype sharing among donors.

The TCR comes from a man aged 30 to 45 in good health. The specimen sequenced was naive CD8+ T cells sorted from blood. The cell subset or site label, read with the paper, signifies: CD45RA+CCR7+.

The CDR3 is CASRKHGTSANSLDEQFF. The nucleotide sequence is given as TGTGCCAGCAGAAAACATGGGACTAGCGCTAACAGCTTGGATGAGCAGTTCTTC. This sequence uses TRBV7-9 and TRBJ2-1; TRBD2 fits 10 bases in the junction. Reading from cysteine to phenylalanine, the CDR3 counts 18 amino acids. The DNA shown is the 54-base CDR3, in frame from base 1. V has 6 bases trimmed and J has 8 bases trimmed; junction bases matching no gene number 19. The germline V gene (reference sequence) yields SEHNR for CDR1 and FQNEAQ for CDR2.